This T cell receptor beta chain stems from a study of cytomegalovirus exposure and HLA in healthy donors. As for this clone: Its cognate antigen is unknown.

Overall study findings and caveats: Testing in vitro showed three CMV-associated chains specific for CMV antigens.

Using immunoSEQ multiplex PCR, the repertoire was profiled, and TCRdb retains in-frame clones only, with some absent. The sample lists roughly 170,000 clones; about four fifths were seen once. The CDR3 runs 14 residues. Germline V lookup: CDR1 SNHLY, CDR2 FYNNEI. V was trimmed by 3 bases and J by 1 base, leaving 9 bases between them. The rearrangement joins TRBV2 to TRBJ1-1; tentative D call: TRBD1 (5 bases). The TCR originated in a woman aged 18-29 years in good health and CMV-seropositive. The sequencing sample was made of PBMCs. The CDR3 sequence is CASSEGRGNTEAFF. The DNA for the CDR3 is TGTGCCAGCAGTGAGGGGCGGGGGAACACTGAAGCTTTCTTT. The full variable domain, with the rest looked up from reference TRBV2 and TRBJ1-1, is EPEVTQTPSHQVTQMGQEVILRCVPISNHLYFYWYRQILGQKVEFLVSFYNNEISEKSEIFDDQFSVERPDGSNFTLKIRSTKLEDSAMYFCASSEGRGNTEAFFGQGTRLTVV.